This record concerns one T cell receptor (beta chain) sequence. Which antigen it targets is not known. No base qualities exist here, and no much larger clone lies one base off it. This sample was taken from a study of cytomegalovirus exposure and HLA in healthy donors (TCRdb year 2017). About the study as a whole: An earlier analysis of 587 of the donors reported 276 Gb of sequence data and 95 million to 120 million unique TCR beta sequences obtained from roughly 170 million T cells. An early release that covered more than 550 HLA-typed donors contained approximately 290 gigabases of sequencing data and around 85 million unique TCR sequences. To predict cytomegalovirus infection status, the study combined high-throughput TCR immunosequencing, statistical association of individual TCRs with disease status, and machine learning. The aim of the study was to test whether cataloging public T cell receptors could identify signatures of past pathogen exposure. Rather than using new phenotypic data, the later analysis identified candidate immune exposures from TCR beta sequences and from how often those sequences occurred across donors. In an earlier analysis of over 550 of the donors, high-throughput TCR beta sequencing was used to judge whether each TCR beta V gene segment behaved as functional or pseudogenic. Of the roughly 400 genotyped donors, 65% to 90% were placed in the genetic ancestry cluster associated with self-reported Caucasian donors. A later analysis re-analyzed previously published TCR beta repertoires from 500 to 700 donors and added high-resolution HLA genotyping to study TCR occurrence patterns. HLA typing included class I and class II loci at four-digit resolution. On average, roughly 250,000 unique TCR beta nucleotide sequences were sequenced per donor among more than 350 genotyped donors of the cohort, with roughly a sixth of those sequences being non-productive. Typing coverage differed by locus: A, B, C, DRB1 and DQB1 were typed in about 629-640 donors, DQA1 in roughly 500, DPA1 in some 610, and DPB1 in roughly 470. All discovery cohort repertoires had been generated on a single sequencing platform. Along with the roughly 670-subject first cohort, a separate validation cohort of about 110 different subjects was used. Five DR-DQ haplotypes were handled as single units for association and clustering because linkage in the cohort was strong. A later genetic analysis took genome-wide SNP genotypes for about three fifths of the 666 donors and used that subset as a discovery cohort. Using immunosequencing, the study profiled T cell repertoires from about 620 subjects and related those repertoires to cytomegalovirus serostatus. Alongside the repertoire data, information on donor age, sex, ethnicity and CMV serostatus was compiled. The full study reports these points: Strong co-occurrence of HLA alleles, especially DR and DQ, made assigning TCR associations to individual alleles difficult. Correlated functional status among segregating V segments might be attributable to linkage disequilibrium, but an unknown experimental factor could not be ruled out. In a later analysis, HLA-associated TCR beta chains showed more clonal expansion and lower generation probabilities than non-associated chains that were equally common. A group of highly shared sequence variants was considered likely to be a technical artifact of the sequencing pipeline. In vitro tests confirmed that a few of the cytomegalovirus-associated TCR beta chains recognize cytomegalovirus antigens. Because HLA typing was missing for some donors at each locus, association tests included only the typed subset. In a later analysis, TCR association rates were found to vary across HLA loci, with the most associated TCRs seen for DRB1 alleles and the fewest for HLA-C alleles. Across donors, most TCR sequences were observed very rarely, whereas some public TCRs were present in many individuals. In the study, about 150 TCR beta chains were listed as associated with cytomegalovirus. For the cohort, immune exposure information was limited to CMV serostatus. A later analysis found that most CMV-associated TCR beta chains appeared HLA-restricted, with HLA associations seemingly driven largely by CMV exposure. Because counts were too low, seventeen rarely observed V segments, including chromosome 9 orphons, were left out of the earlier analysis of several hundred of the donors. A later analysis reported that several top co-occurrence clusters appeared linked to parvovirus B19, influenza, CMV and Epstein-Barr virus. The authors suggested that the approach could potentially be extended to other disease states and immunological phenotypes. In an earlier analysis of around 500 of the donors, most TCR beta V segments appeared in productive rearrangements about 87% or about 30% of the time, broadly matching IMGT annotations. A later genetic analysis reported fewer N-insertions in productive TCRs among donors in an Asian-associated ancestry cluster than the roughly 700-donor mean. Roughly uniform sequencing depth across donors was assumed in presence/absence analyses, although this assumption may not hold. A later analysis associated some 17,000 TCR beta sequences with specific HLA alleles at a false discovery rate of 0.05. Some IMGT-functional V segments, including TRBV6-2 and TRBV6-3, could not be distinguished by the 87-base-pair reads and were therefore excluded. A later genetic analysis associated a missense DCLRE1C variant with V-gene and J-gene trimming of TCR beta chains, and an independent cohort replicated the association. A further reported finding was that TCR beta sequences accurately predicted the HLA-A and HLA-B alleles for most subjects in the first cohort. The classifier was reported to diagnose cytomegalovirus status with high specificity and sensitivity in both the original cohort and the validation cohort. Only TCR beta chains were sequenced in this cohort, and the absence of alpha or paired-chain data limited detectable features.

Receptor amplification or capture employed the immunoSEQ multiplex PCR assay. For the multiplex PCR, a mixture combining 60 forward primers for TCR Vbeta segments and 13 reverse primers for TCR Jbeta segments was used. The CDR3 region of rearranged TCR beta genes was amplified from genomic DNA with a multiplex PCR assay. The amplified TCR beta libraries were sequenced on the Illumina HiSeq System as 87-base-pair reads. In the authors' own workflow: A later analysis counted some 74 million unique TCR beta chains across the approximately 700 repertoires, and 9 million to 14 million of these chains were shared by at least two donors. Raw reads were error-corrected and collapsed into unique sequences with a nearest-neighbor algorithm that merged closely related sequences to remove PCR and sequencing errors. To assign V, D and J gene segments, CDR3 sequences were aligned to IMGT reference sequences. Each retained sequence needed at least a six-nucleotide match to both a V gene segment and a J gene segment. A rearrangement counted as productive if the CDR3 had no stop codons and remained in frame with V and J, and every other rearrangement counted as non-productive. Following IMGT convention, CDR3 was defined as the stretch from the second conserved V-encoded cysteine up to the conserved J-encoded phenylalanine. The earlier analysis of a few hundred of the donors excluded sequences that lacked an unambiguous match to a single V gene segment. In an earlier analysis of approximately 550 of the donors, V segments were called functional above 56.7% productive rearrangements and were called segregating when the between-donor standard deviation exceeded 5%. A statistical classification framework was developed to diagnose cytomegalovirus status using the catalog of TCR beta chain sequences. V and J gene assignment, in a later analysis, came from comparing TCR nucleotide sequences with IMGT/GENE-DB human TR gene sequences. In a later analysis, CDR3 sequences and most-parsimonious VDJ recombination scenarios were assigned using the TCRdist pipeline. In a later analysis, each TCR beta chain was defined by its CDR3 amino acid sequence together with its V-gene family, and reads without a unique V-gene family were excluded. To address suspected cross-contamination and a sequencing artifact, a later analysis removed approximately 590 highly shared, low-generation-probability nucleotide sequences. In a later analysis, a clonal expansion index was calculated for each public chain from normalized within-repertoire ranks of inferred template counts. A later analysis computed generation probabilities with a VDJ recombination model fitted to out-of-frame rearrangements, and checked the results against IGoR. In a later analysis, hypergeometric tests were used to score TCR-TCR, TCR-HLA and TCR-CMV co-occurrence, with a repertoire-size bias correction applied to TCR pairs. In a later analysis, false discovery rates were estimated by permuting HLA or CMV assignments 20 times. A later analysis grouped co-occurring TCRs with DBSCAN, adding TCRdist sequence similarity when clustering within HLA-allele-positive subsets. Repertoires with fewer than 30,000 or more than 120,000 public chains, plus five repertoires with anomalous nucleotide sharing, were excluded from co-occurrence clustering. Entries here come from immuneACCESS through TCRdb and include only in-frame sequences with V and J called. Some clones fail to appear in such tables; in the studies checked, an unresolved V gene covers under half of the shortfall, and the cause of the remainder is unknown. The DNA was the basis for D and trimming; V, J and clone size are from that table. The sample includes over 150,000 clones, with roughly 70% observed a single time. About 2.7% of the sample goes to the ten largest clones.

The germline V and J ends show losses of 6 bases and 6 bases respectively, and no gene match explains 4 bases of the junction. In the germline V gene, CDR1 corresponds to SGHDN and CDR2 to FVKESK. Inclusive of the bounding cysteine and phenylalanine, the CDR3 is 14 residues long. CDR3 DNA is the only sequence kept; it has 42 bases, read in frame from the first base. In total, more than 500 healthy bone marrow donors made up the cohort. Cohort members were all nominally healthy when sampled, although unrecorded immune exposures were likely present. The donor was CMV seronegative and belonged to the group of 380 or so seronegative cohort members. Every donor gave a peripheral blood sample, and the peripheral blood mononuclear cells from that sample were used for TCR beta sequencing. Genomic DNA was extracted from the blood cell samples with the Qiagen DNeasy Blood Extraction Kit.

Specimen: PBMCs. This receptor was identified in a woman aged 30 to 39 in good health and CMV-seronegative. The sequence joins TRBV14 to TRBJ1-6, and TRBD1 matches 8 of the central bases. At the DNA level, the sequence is TGTGCCAGCAGAAGAGACAGGGGTAATTCACCCCTCCACTTT. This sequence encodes CASRRDRGNSPLHF.